This T cell receptor (beta chain) was identified in a study of tissue T cells after allogeneic stem cell transplantation. Notes on the study in general: The study did not identify alloreactive or antigen-specific tissue TCRs, and some clones might be persisting host cells. Motif-based clustering found tissue-specific repertoire signatures shared across patients, though few clones were shared.

Germline assignment: CDR1 KGHTA and CDR2 FQNQQP. The CDR3 is made up of 16 amino acids. Time point here: mouse harvest day 14 after allogeneic transplant. The graft held 10^6 splenic CD5+ T cells and 10^7 T-cell-depleted bone marrow cells. This mouse GVHD model was MHC-mismatched B6 to BALB/c, profiled day 7 or 14. Profiled with immunoSEQ multiplex PCR; TCRdb holds only in-frame clones, not every one. The sample records about 5,000 clones, less than 50% being singletons. This clone is medium-sized (0.01 to 0.1%). Its specificity is unknown. Here the gene names and germline are mouse. The read finishes 1 residue shy of the CDR3 end, and the germline J gene is used to complete it.

Sequencing input: gut tissue. The clonotype originates from a female BALB/c mouse given C57BL/6 T cells with graft-versus-host disease after an allogeneic hematopoietic cell transplant. The genes are TRBV23 and TRBJ2-1; the table names TRBD2, a call not compared with the DNA. Partial CDR3 DNA: TGCTCCAGCAGTCAATCAGCACTGGGGGGGTATGCTGAGCAGTTC. The encoded protein is CSSSQSALGGYAEQF. The full-length CDR3 reads as CSSSQSALGGYAEQFF.